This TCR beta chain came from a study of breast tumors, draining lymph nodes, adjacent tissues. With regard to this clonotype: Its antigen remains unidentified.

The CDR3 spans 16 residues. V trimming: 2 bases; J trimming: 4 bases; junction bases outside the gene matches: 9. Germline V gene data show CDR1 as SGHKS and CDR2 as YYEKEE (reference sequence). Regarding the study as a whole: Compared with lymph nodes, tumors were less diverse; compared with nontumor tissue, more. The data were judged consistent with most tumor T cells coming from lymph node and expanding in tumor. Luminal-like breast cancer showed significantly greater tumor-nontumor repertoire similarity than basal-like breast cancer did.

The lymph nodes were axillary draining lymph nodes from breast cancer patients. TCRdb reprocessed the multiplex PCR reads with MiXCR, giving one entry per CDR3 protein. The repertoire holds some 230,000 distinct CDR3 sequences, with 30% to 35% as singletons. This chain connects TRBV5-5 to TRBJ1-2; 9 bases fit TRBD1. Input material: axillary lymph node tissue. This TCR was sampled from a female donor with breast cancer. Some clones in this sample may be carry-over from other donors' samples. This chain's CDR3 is CASSLAAGTGTYGYTF. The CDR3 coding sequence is TGTGCCAGCAGCTTAGCGGCGGGGACAGGGACCTATGGCTACACCTTC. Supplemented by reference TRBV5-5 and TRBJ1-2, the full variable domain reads DAGVTQSPTHLIKTRGQQVTLRCSPISGHKSVSWYQQVLGQGPQFIFQYYEKEERGRGNFPDRFSARQFPNYSSELNVNALLLGDSALYLCASSLAAGTGTYGYTFGSGTRLTVV.